Listed below are T cell receptor beta chains from one sample, sequenced in a study of regulatory T cells in long-lasting Graves disease. TCRdb ran MiXCR on the multiplex PCR reads and lists one entry per CDR3 protein. The sample holds some 240,000 distinct CDR3 sequences, 15% to 20% seen once. These records were also assigned to another study, of T cells in Graves' hyperthyroidism and ophthalmopathy.

The material sequenced was peripheral blood mononuclear cells (PBMCs), taken at new diagnosis, from a patient treated with antithyroid drugs. The receptors originated from a woman aged 25 to 39 with Graves disease. Each CDR3 is given with its conserved first and last residue. Fields, in order: J gene, D gene, clone size, V gene, CDR3 DNA, CDR3 protein. D genes are given only for firm matches. The size field is filled for only some rows; it gives once, few, many or a size class.

>TRBJ1-6|TRBD1|many|TRBV20-1
TGCAGTGCTAGAGAACAGGGGTCGGATTCACCCCTCCACTTT
CSAREQGSDSPLHF
>TRBJ1-1|TRBD1|many|TRBV19
TGTGCCAGTAGTATGAGGAGAAGGCAGGGGGTAGGGAACACTGAAGCTTTCTTT
CASSMRRRQGVGNTEAFF
>TRBJ1-5|TRBD1|few|TRBV6-9
TGTGCCAGCAGTTACTTAGGACAGGGTTTCAATCAGCCCCAGCATTTT
CASSYLGQGFNQPQHF
>TRBJ1-2|TRBD1|many|TRBV5-4
TGTGCCAGCAGCTGGGACAGGGGAGGCGGGGGCTACACCTTC
CASSWDRGGGGYTF
>TRBJ1-1|NA|NA|TRBV2
TGTGCCAGCAGTGCTGTTAGGAACACTGAAGCTTTCTTT
CASSAVRNTEAFF
>TRBJ2-1|TRBD2|NA|TRBV10-3
TGTGCCATCAGTGAGTCGAGGACTAGCGGGAGTGTAAATGAGCAGTTCTTC
CAISESRTSGSVNEQFF
>TRBJ2-2|TRBD2|NA|TRBV11-2
TGTGCCAGCAGCTCCCCGGGACTAGCGCCCCCGGCGGCCCCCGGCGGGGAGCTGTTTTTT
CASSSPGLAPPAAPGGELFF
>TRBJ1-4|TRBD1|many|TRBV4-1
TGCGCCAGTACAGGGGCCATCACAACTAATGAAAAACTGTTTTTT
CASTGAITTNEKLFF
>TRBJ1-1|NA|many|TRBV24-1
TGTGCCACCAGTGATTTGGTGATTCGGGAGAACACTGAAGCTTTCTTT
CATSDLVIRENTEAFF
>TRBJ2-5|NA|many|TRBV28
TGTGCCAGCAGTCTCGCTCCCGGGAGATTAACCCAGTACTTC
CASSLAPGRLTQYF
>TRBJ2-7|NA|many|TRBV6-1
TGTGCCAGCGGCAGAGCCAAATACGAGCAGTACTTC
CASGRAKYEQYF
>TRBJ1-2|NA|many|TRBV7-9
TGTGCCAGCAGCGAGGCAGGGGCGGATGGCTACACCTTC
CASSEAGADGYTF
>TRBJ1-5|TRBD1|many|TRBV18
TGTGCCAGCTCACCACAGGGGGCGAGCAATCAGCCCCAGCATTTT
CASSPQGASNQPQHF
>TRBJ1-2|NA|many|TRBV9
TGTGCCAGCAGCGTAGCAGGGGCTTATGGCTACACCTTC
CASSVAGAYGYTF
>TRBJ1-6|NA|many|TRBV28
TGTGCCAGCAGTTTAGGGTTGGATTCACCCCTCCACTTT
CASSLGLDSPLHF
>TRBJ1-2|NA|many|TRBV12-3/TRBV12-4
TGTGCCAGCAGTTTATCGGGGCAGGGCTTGAATGGCTACACCTTC
CASSLSGQGLNGYTF
>TRBJ2-1|TRBD1|many|TRBV11-2
TGTGCCAGCAGCTTAGATGGGGTAGGGGACAGGGGCTATGAGCAGTTCTTC
CASSLDGVGDRGYEQFF
>TRBJ1-2|TRBD1|many|TRBV7-8
TGTGCCAGCAGCTTAGCGGTCCATGGACAGGGTTACTATGGCTACACCTTC
CASSLAVHGQGYYGYTF
>TRBJ2-1|TRBD2|NA|TRBV7-9
TGTGCCAGCAGCCCTATGACTAGCGGTTCGTACAATGAGCAGATCTTC
CASSPMTSGSYNEQIF
>TRBJ2-5|TRBD2|NA|TRBV12-3/TRBV12-4
TGTGCCAGCAGTTTCTCCGGGGGGTCGAGGGAGACCCAGTACTTC
CASSFSGGSRETQYF
>TRBJ2-1|NA|many|TRBV11-2
TGTGCCAGCAGCTTGGGGGGACTCCCTGCACAGTTCTTC
CASSLGGLPAQFF
>TRBJ2-7|TRBD2|once|TRBV9
TGTGCCAGCAGCCCGATGATGTTAGCGGGAGCGGACGAGCAGTACTTC
CASSPMMLAGADEQYF